Listed here are 19 T cell receptor beta chains from one sample, sequenced in a study of blood T cell repertoires in COVID-19. Only in-frame clones appear in the TCRdb table, and some are missing; sequencing was by immunoSEQ multiplex PCR. The sample has under 300,000 clones; just under 85% are singletons. Material for sequencing was peripheral blood. These receptors were collected from an elderly woman with acute or convalescent COVID-19.

This clone has a handful of counts. V usage is TRBV28 and J usage is TRBJ1-1, with 8 bases matching TRBD1. J gave up 6 bases and V 6 bases, and 9 bases lay outside the gene matches. The length of the CDR3 is 14 residues. Per the germline V gene, CDR1 is MDHEN and CDR2 is SYDVKM. CDR3 region: CASRPQGVFAEAFF. The CDR3 region has the DNA TGTGCCAGCAGACCACAGGGGGTGTTCGCTGAAGCTTTCTTT.

This clone was observed a single time. This chain links TRBV27 with TRBJ2-3, with 8 bases that match TRBD1. Germline V gives CDR1 MNHEY, CDR2 SMNVEV (reference sequence). This CDR3 has 14 amino acids. V lost 5 bases, J lost 5 bases, and 6 bases stayed unmatched. CDR3 sequence: CASSPGGWVDTQYF. CDR3 coding DNA: TGTGCCAGCAGTCCAGGGGGCTGGGTAGATACGCAGTATTTT.

The chain uses TRBV15 and TRBJ2-1, with D tentatively TRBD2 (6 bases). This CDR3 has 12 residues. Per germline, CDR1 LNHNV and CDR2 YYDKDF (reference sequence). Deletions cut 5 bases from V and 7 bases from J, with 9 bases between. In nucleotides, the CDR3 is TGTGCCACCAGCTCCCGGGGGAATGAGCAGTTCTTC. Protein: CATSSRGNEQFF.

The chain has TRBV7-9 and TRBJ1-6, with 8 bases identical to TRBD1. Per the germline V gene, CDR1 is SEHNR and CDR2 is FQNEAQ (reference sequence). The V and J ends lost 1 base and 7 bases, in that order; junction bases with no gene match: 9. The CDR3 totals 17 residues. The CDR3 here is CASSLENGDRPNSPLHF. As DNA, the CDR3 is TGTGCCAGCAGCTTAGAAAATGGGGACAGGCCGAATTCACCCCTCCACTTT.

V and J are TRBV10-1 and TRBJ1-1; D uncertain. The CDR3 spans 13 residues. CDR1 is WNHNN, CDR2 SYGVQD, per germline (reference sequence). Trimming removed 5 bases at V and 1 base at J, with 8 bases between. The CDR3 spells CASSLKRNTEAFF. The CDR3 DNA is TGCGCCAGCAGTCTCAAGAGGAACACTGAAGCTTTCTTT.

This clone was picked up one time. The chain employs TRBV28 and TRBJ1-6; D gene ambiguous. CDR1 is MDHEN and CDR2 is SYDVKM in the germline V gene. V was pared by 9 bases and J by 0 bases, with 21 bases between. CDR3 length equals 18 residues. CDR3 protein: CASENIEFGSSYNSPLHF. CDR3 coding DNA: TGTGCCAGTGAAAACATAGAGTTCGGGAGCTCCTATAATTCACCCCTCCACTTT.

This clone was detected once. V is TRBV5-1 and J is TRBJ2-1; TRBD1 agrees at 7 bases. Trimming cost V 1 base and J 4 bases; bases outside gene matches: 2. The CDR3 consists of 14 residues. Germline V gene lookup returns CDR1 SGHRS and CDR2 YFSETQ. This chain's CDR3 is CASSLHRGYNEQFF. In DNA form, the CDR3 reads TGCGCCAGCAGCTTGCACAGGGGTTACAATGAGCAGTTCTTC.

Comments on this clone: Different DNA sequences within this sample yield the same CDR3. J is TRBJ1-6 and V is TRBV30; 9 nucleotides match TRBD1. The CDR3 has 14 amino acids. The trim removed 0 bases at V and 9 bases at J, leaving 3 bases unmatched. Germline V gene data show CDR1 as GTSNPN and CDR2 as SVGIG (reference sequence). The CDR3 loop is CAWSVRDRVSPLHF. The CDR3, as DNA: TGTGCCTGGAGTGTCCGGGACAGGGTTTCACCCCTCCACTTT.

Turning to this clone: A junction end diverges from the germline sequence, so it may reflect a read error. The chain combines TRBV7-8 with TRBJ1-2, with TRBD1 identical over 11 bases. This CDR3 contains 13 residues. Per germline, CDR1 SGHVS and CDR2 FQNEAQ. For the CDR3, the DNA is TGTGCCAGCAGCTCGGACAGGGGGCGCAAGGGGAGCTTC. Amino acid sequence: CASSSDRGRKGSF.

The rearrangement uses TRBV6-6 and TRBJ1-2; 7 bases are a match to TRBD1. J lost 7 bases, V lost 7 bases, and 18 bases had no gene match. The CDR3 runs to 16 residues. In germline, CDR1 is MNHNY, CDR2 SVGAGI (reference sequence). The CDR3 DNA sequence: TGTGCCAGCACCAACCTGGGACAGTCCATACAGGGTGGCTACACCTTC. As protein: CASTNLGQSIQGGYTF.

This chain links TRBV2 with TRBJ2-5; the D gene is possibly TRBD1 (6 bases). The V gene lost 7 bases and the J gene lost 4 bases, with 16 bases spanning the gap. The CDR3 covers 14 residues. Germline-derived CDR1 and CDR2 are SNHLY and FYNNEI. The CDR3 spells CASTWSRGGETQYF. CDR3 nucleotide sequence: TGTGCCAGCACCTGGAGCCGAGGGGGAGAGACCCAGTACTTC.

The chain carries TRBV7-9 and TRBJ2-5, with 10 positions matching TRBD2. V was clipped by 3 bases and J by 3 bases; unmatched bases: 10. The CDR3 has 17 amino acids. Germline CDR1 SEHNR, CDR2 FQNEAQ (reference sequence). The chain's CDR3 is CASSFLRKRGGEETQYF. Written as DNA, the CDR3 is TGTGCCAGCAGCTTTTTACGCAAGCGGGGGGGCGAAGAGACCCAGTACTTC.

The chain has TRBV10-1 and TRBJ2-4; TRBD1 matches at 8 bases. After removal of 1 base from V and 5 bases from J, the junction contained 13 bases not matched to a gene. Germline V gives CDR1 WNHNN, CDR2 SYGVQD (reference sequence). CDR3 length equals 18 residues. CDR3 bases: TGCGCCAGCAGTGAGTTGGTGCAGGGGGCGACAGTTGAAAACATTCAGTACTTC. Its protein product is CASSELVQGATVENIQYF.

This chain joins TRBV27 and TRBJ2-7; tentative D call: TRBD1 (6 bases). The CDR3 is 13 amino acids. V was shortened by 6 bases and J by 7 bases, with 16 bases between the two germline ends. CDR1 and CDR2 from the germline V gene are MNHEY and SMNVEV (reference sequence). The CDR3 region is CASSRTQGWEQYF. The CDR3 DNA reads TGTGCCAGCAGCCGAACACAGGGATGGGAGCAGTACTTC.

The chain uses TRBV7-9 and TRBJ2-6; D is possibly TRBD2 (5 bases). The CDR3 is 19 residues long. Looked up from germline, CDR1 is SEHNR and CDR2 is FQNEAQ (reference sequence). The germline V and J ends were trimmed by 1 base and 0 bases, with 16 bases remaining between them. The CDR3 is CASSLEVGAALSGANVLTF. CDR3 nucleotides: TGTGCCAGCAGCTTAGAAGTGGGAGCCGCGCTCTCTGGGGCCAACGTCCTGACTTTC.

This clone was observed a handful of times. J is TRBJ1-1 and V is TRBV5-1; a weak D match, TRBD1 (5 bases). Trimming shortened V by 0 bases and J by 4 bases, and 10 bases separated the two germline ends. The germline CDR1 and CDR2 sequences are SGHRS and YFSETQ. This CDR3 contains 14 residues. In nucleotides, the CDR3 is TGCGCCAGCAGCTTGGATGGGGGAGGCACTGAAGCTTTCTTT. This encodes CASSLDGGGTEAFF. Looking up the rest from reference TRBV5-1 and TRBJ1-1 gives the full variable domain: KAGVTQTPRYLIKTRGQQVTLSCSPISGHRSVSWYQQTPGQGLQFLFEYFSETQRNKGNFPGRFSGRQFSNSRSEMNVSTLELGDSALYLCASSLDGGGTEAFFGQGTRLTVV.

The chain links TRBV6-6 to TRBJ2-2; D not certain. The CDR3 has 16 amino acids. The V gene lost 0 bases and the J gene lost 4 bases, with 12 bases spanning the gap. The germline V gene encodes CDR1 MNHNY and CDR2 SVGAGI (reference sequence). The CDR3 is CASSYSSGVGTGELFF. The CDR3 DNA is TGTGCCAGCAGTTACTCGTCAGGCGTAGGCACCGGGGAGCTGTTTTTT.

This chain connects TRBV28 to TRBJ2-3; TRBD1 might be the D (5 bases). Germline V gene sequence: CDR1 MDHEN, CDR2 SYDVKM. The CDR3 is made up of 13 amino acids. The CDR3 reads CGTETAYTDTQYF. The DNA for the CDR3 is TGTGGAACAGAGACAGCGTACACAGATACGCAGTATTTT.

The gene calls are TRBV19 and TRBJ2-7, with TRBD1 matching 8 bases. V shed 1 base and J 3 bases; nucleotides not matched to a gene: 8. This CDR3 is built from 16 residues. Per the germline V gene, CDR1 is LNHDA and CDR2 is SQIVND (reference sequence). This CDR3 is CASSIGGQASLYEQYF. The CDR3 region has the DNA TGTGCCAGTAGTATAGGGGGACAGGCCTCTCTCTACGAGCAGTACTTC.